Sequencing of this TCR beta chain was carried out in a study of cytomegalovirus exposure and HLA in healthy donors. About this clone: Its specificity is unknown.

Findings and limits, study-wide: Presence/absence analyses took donor sequencing depth as roughly uniform.

Primers included in the PCR were 60 Vbeta and 13 Jbeta primers. Some clones are missing from TCRdb's copy, which holds only in-frame ones; the method was immunoSEQ multiplex PCR. The sample carries about 98,000 clones, 65% to 80% recorded once. With 5 bases removed from V and 0 bases from J, the gap between germline ends came to 17 bases. Germline CDR1 SGHRS, CDR2 YFSETQ. This CDR3 region has 17 residues. Sequencing used PBMCs. This clonotype originated in a human donor in good health. The chain couples TRBV5-1 to TRBJ2-2; maybe TRBD1 (6 bases). Written as DNA, the CDR3 is TGCGCCAGCAGGTACGGGACACAAATTTCGAACACCGGGGAGCTGTTTTTT. Its protein is CASRYGTQISNTGELFF.